This T cell receptor (beta chain) was recorded in a study of T cell responses to AZD1222 COVID-19 vaccine (dated by TCRdb to the early 2020s). Describing the broader study: A total of 233 trial participants underwent TCR sequencing, of whom nearly 210 had received two doses of AZD1222 and around 25 had received two doses of the MenACWY control vaccine. Enrollment into the trials was organized by age into subgroups of 18-55, 56-69 and 70-plus years, and those subgroups contained about 160, 30 and 59 TCR-sequenced participants, respectively. The full study reports these points: Reportedly, almost half of the unique spike-specific TCRs recognized epitopes lying outside the regions that are mutated in the B.1.351 and B.1.1.7 variants. No day 14 peak-response samples were available, so repertoires were characterized only after the peak T cell response. In the small 56-69-year group, the increase in depth fell short of significance, most likely because of low power. A significant rise in spike-specific TCR breadth and depth was observed after two AZD1222 doses relative to day 0 and relative to MenACWY recipients. Only 5 to 7 AZD1222 recipients were SARS-CoV-2 seropositive at baseline, limiting conclusions about previously exposed vaccinees. CD4 TCRs associated with the vaccine covered the entire spike protein, and the dominant responses were in regions 160-218 and 743-854. Participants were mostly white British and included more females than males, and it was suggested by the authors that clonal diversity may have been underestimated.

The count of this clone is one. Its antigen specificity is not known. Base qualities were left out, and no much larger clone turns up one base away. The CDR3 regions of human TCRbeta chains were analyzed by immunosequencing. The authors' analysis ran thus. TCRs in the repertoires were matched against a reference library of SARS-CoV-2-specific TCRs that had been generated with the MIRA antigen-specificity platform. Breadth was defined as the fraction of unique TCRs that were SARS-CoV-2-associated. Depth was defined as the fraction of total T cells that were SARS-CoV-2-associated. Using the MIRA data, each spike-specific TCR was assigned both to the spike region to which the TCR was reactive and to a CD4 or CD8 class. Log10-transformed breadth and depth values were compared by one-way ANOVA with Sidak's multiple comparisons tests. TCRdb holds this immuneACCESS table with in-frame rearrangements only. Some clones are missing; in checked studies, unresolved V genes explain under half, and the rest has no known cause. Clonal size and the V and J genes are those of that table, whereas D and trimming came from the DNA. The sample table contains about 150,000 clones; only one count was recorded for roughly 90% of them. The top ten constitute 3% to 3.5% of the sample.

Trimming takes 7 bases from V and 4 bases from J, and the germline ends sit 10 bases apart. Taken from the germline V gene, the CDR1 and CDR2 loops are KGHDR and SFDVKD. The CDR3 starts with the cysteine, ends with the phenylalanine, and has 13 residues. Kept here is only the CDR3 DNA, which spans 39 bases and is read in frame from base 1. The time point label on this specimen signifies: about 28 days (+/-7) after the second vaccine dose. AZD1222 recipients given second doses at about 4 weeks or at about 12 weeks were pooled, since spike-specific TCR depth and breadth were not found to differ between the two schedules. Samples from vaccinated people were obtained from the UK trials COV001 and COV002, which included a single-blind randomized controlled phase 2/3 trial of AZD1222 (ChAdOx1 nCoV-19) in healthy adults. For TCRbeta chain sequencing, PBMC samples from trial participants were taken at day 0 and at day 28 after the second dose.

Source: peripheral blood, taken 28 days after the second AZD1222 dose. The rearrangement combines TRBV24-1 with TRBJ2-1, with a tentative D gene TRBD2 over 5 matching bases. The sequence came from an adult who received the AZD1222 COVID-19 vaccine. CDR3 protein: CATRDSTYNEQFF. The sequenced DNA is TGTGCCACCAGGGACTCTACGTACAATGAGCAGTTCTTC.